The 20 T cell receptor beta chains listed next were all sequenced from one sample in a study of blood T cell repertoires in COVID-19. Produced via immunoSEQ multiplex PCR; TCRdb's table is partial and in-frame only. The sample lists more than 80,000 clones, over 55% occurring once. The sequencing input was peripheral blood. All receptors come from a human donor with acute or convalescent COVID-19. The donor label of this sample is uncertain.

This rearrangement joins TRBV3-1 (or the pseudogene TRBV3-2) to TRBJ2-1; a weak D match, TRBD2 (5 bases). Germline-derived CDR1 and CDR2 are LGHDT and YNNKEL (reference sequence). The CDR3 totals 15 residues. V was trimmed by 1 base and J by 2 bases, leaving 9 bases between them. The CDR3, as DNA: TGTGCCAGCAGCCAAGCTCGGACTCCCTACAATGAGCAGTTCTTC. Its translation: CASSQARTPYNEQFF.

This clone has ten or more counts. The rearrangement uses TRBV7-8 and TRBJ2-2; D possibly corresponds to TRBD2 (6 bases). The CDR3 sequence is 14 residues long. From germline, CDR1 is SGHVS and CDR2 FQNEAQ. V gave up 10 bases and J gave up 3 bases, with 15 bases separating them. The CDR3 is CANRRGKDTGELFF. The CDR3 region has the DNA TGTGCCAACCGGCGGGGCAAGGACACCGGGGAGCTGTTTTTT.

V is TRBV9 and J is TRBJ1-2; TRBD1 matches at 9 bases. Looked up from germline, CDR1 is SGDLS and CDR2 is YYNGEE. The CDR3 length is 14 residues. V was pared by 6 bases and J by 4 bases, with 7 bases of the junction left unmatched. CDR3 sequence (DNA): TGTGCCAGCACGCGGGACAGGGACATCTATGGCTACACCTTC. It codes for CASTRDRDIYGYTF.

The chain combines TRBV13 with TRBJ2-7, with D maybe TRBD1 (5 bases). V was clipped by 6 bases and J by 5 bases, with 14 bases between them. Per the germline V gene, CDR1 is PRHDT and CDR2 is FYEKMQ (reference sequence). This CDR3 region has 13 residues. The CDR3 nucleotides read TGTGCCAGCAGTTACCGACAGCTCCACGAGCAGTACTTC. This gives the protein CASSYRQLHEQYF. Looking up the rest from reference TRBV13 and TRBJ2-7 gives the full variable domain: AAGVIQSPRHLIKEKRETATLKCYPIPRHDTVYWYQQGPGQDPQFLISFYEKMQSDKGSIPDRFSAQQFSDYHSELNMSSLELGDSALYFCASSYRQLHEQYFGPGTRLTVT.

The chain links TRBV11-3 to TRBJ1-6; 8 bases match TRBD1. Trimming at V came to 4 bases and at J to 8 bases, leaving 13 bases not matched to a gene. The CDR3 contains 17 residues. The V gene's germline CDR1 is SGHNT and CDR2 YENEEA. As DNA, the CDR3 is TGTGCCAGCAGCTCCCCAGAGCGGACAGGGTTATATTCACCCCTCCACTTT. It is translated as CASSSPERTGLYSPLHF.

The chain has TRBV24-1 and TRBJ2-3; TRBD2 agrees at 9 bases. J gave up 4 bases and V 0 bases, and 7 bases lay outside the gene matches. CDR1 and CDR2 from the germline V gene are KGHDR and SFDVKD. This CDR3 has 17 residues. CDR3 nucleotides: TGTGCCACCAGTGATTTGCAGGCGGGGGGGCACCCAGATACGCAGTATTTT. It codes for CATSDLQAGGHPDTQYF.

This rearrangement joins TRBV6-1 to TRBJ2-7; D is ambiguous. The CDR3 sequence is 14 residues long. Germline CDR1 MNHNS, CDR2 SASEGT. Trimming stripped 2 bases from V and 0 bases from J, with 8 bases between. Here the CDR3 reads CASSELRHSYEQYF. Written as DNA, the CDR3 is TGTGCCAGCAGTGAACTGAGACACTCCTACGAGCAGTACTTC.

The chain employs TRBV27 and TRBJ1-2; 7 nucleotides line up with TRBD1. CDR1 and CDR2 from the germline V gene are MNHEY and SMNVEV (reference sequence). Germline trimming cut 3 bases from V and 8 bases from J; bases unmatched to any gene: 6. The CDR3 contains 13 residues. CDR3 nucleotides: TGTGCCAGCAGTTTGTCTCAGGGGGTGGGCTACACCTTC. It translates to CASSLSQGVGYTF.

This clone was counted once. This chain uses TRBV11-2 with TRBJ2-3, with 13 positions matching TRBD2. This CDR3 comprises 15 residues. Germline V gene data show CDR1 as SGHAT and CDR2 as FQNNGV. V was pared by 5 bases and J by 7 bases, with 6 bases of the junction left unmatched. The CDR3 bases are TGTGCCAGCAGCCCGTGGACTAGCGGGGGAAATACGCAGTATTTT. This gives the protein CASSPWTSGGNTQYF.

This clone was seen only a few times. The CDR3: CASSPPSTTQYF. The CDR3 coding sequence is TGTGCCAGCAGCCCCCCTAGTACGACCCAGTACTTC. The rearrangement uses TRBV28 and TRBJ2-5, with unresolved D. V was shortened by 6 bases and J by 7 bases, with 12 bases between the two germline ends. From germline, CDR1 is MDHEN and CDR2 SYDVKM. This CDR3 spans 12 amino acids.

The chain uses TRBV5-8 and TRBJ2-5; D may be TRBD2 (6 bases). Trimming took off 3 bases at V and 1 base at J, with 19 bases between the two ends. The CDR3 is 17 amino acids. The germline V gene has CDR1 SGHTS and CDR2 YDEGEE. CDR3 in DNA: TGTGCCAGCAGCTCAACTCGCCCGGGGGTACCCCAAGAGACCCAGTACTTC. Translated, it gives CASSSTRPGVPQETQYF.

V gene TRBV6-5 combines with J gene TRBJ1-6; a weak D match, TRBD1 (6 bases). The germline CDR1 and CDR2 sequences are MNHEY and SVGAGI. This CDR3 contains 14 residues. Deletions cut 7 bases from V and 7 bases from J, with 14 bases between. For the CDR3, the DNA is TGTGCCAGCACAATCGGGGGGGCGAATTCACCCCTCCACTTT. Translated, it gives CASTIGGANSPLHF.

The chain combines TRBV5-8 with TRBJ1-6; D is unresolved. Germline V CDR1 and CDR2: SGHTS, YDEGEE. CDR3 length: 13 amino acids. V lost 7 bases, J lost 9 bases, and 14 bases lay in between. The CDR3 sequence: CASPPLGVSPLHF. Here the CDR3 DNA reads TGTGCCAGCCCACCACTGGGAGTTTCACCCCTCCACTTT.

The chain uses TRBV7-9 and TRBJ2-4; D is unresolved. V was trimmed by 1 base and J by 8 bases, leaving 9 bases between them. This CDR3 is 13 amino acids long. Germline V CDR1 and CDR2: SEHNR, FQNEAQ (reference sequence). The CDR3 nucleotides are TGTGCCAGCAGCTTAGACAGAGATGACATTCAGTACTTC. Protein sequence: CASSLDRDDIQYF. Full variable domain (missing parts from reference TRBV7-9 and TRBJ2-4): DTGVSQNPRHKITKRGQNVTFRCDPISEHNRLYWYRQTLGQGPEFLTYFQNEAQLEKSRLLSDRFSAERPKGSFSTLEIQRTEQGDSAMYLCASSLDRDDIQYFGAGTRLSVL.

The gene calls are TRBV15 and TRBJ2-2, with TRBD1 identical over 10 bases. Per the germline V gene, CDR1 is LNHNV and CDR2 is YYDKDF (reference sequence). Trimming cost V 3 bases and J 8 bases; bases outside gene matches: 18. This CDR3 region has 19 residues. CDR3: CATSSPPNPWTGGSGELFF. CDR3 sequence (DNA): TGTGCCACCAGCAGTCCACCAAACCCTTGGACAGGGGGGAGTGGGGAGCTGTTTTTT.

CDR3 DNA: TGCGCCAGCAGCCCCGCCGCCAGTGGAGATACGCAGTATTTT. Protein: CASSPAASGDTQYF. This sequence joins TRBV5-1 and TRBJ2-3, with D hard to call. Deletions cut 4 bases from V and 5 bases from J, with 14 bases between. There are 14 residues in the CDR3. Per the germline V gene, CDR1 is SGHRS and CDR2 is YFSETQ.

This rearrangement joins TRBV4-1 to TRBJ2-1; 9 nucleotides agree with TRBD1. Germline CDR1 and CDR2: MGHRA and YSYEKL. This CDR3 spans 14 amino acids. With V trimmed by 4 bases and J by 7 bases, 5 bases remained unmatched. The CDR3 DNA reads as TGCGCCAGCAGCCTACAGGGGGCGCGGAATGAGCAGTTCTTC. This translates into CASSLQGARNEQFF.

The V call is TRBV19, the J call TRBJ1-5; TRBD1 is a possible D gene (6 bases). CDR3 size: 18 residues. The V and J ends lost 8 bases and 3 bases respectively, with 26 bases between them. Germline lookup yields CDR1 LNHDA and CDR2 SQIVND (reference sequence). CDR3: CASGRDTAIVRNNQPQHF. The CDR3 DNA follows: TGTGCCAGTGGCCGGGACACAGCCATTGTCCGAAACAATCAGCCCCAGCATTTT.

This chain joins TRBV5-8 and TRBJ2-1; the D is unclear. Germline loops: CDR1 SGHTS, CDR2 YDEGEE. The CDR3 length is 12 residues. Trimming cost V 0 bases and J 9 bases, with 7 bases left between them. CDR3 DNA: TGTGCCAGCAGCTTGGTTCCCCTTGAGCAGTTCTTC. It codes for CASSLVPLEQFF.

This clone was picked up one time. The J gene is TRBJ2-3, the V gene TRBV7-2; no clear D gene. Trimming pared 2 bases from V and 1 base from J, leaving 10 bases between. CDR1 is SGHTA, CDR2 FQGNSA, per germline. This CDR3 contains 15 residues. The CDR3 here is CASSLIPSGTDTQYF. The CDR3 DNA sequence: TGTGCCAGCAGCTTAATTCCCAGCGGCACAGATACGCAGTATTTT.